This TCR beta chain came from a study of circulating tumor DNA in untreated peripheral T-cell lymphoma (dated by TCRdb to the early 2020s). Comments on this clone: No cognate antigen has been identified for it. The sample holds no much larger clone one base away, and base qualities are not on file.

Study-level results and caveats: Tumor-specific clonotypes were found in roughly 76% of patients, coming from more than 85% of baseline tissues and about 64% of baseline serum samples.

To prepare the library, the immunoSEQ multiplex PCR assay was applied. TCRdb provides this immuneACCESS table in a form limited to in-frame rearrangements. Some clones are lacking; in checked studies, under half of them reflect an unresolved V gene, and why the rest are absent is not known. The sample records about 1,100 clones, over 75% of which are singletons. The ten largest clones capture 7% to 9% of the sample. To identify tumor-specific TCR clonotypes, tumor tissue taken at baseline, before any treatment, was sequenced. In a trial, the study monitored patients with peripheral T-cell lymphoma who were getting frontline treatment by applying next-generation sequencing to their T-cell receptor sequences. The sequence came from a human donor with peripheral T-cell lymphoma. Specimen: tumor tissue.

The CDR3 region reads CASSYGGSPLHF. The DNA reads as follows: TGTGCCAGCAGTTACGGAGGTTCACCCCTCCACTTT. Recombination joined TRBV6-8 with TRBJ1-6; the D gene remains uncertain. V is cut by 2 bases and J by 9 bases, and the space between the germline ends is 5 bases. The CDR3, from cysteine to phenylalanine, totals 12 residues. Solely the CDR3 DNA is kept, with 36 bases framed from the first base. Reading the germline V gene gives CDR1 MNHGY and CDR2 SAAAGT.